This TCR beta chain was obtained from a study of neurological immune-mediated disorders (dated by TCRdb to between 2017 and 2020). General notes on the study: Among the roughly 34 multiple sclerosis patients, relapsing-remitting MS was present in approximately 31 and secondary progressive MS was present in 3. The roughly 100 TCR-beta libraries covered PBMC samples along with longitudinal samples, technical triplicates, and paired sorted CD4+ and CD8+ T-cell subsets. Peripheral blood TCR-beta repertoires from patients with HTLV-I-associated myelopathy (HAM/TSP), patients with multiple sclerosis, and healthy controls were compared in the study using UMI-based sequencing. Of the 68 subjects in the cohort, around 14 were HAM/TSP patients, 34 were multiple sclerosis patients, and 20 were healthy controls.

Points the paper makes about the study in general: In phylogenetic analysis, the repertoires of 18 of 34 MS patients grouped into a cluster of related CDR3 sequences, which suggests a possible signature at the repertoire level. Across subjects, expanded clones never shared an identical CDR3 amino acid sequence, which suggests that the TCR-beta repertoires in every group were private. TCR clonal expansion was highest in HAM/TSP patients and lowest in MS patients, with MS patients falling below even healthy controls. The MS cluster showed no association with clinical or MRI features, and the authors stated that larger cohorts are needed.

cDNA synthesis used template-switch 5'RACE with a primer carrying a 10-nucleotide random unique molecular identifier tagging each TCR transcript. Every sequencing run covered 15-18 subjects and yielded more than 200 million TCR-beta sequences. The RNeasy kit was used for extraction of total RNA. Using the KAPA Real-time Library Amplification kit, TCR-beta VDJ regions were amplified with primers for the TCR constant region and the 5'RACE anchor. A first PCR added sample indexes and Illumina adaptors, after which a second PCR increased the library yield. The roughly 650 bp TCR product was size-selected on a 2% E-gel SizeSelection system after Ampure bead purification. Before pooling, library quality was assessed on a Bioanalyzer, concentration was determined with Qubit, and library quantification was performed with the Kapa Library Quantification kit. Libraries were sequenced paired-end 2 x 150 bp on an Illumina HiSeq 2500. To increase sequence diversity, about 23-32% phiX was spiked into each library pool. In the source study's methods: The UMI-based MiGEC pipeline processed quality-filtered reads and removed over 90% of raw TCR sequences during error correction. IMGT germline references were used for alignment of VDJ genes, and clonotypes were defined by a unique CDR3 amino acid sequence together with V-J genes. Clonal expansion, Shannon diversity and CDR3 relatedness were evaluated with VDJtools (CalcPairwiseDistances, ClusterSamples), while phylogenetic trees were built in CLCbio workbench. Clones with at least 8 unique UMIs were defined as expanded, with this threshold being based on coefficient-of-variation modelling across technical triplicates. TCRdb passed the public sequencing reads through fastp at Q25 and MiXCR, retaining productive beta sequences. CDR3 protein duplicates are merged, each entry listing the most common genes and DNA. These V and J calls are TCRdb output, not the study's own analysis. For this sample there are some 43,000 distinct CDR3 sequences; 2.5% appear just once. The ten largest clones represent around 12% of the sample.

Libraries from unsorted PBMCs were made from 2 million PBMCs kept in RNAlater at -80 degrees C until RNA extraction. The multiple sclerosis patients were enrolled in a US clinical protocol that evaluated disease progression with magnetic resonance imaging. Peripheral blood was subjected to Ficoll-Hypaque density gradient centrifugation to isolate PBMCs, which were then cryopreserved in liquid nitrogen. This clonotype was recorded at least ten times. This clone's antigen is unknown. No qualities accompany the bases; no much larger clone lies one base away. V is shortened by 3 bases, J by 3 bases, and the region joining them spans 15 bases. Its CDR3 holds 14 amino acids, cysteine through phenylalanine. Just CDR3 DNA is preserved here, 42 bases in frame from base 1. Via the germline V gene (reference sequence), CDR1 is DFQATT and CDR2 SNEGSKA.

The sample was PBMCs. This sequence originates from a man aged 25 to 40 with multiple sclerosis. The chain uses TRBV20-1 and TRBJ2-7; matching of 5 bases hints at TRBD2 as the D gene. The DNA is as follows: TGCAGTGCTAGCGGCGGACTTAACTTCTACGAGCAGTACTTC. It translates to CSASGGLNFYEQYF.